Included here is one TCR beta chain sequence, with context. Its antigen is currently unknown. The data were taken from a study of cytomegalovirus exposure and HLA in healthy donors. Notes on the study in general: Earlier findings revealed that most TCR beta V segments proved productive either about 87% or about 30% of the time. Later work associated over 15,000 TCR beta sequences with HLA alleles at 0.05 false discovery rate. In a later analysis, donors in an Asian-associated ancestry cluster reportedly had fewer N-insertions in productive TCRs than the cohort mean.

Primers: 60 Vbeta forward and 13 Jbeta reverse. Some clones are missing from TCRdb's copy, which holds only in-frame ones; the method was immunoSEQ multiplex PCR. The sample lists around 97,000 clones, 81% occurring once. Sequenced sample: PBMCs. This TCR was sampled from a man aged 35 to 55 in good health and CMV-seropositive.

CDR3 loop: CASSPKLLAGGRNEQFF. CDR3 sequence (DNA): TGTGCCAGCTCCCCAAAACTCCTAGCGGGGGGGAGAAATGAGCAGTTCTTC. The V call is TRBV18, the J call TRBJ2-1, with 12 bases matching TRBD2. CDR1 and CDR2 from the germline V gene are KGHSH and LQKENI. The junction had 13 bases not matched to a gene; V was cut back by 6 bases and J by 7 bases. The CDR3 loop spans 17 amino acids.